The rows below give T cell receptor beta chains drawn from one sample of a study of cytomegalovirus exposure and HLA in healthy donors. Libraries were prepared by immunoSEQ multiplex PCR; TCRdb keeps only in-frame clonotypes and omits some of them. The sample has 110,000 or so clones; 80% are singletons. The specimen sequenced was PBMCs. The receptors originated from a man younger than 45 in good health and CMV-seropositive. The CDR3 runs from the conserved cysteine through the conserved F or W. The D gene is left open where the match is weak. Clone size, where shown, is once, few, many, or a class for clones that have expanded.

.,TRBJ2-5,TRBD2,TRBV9,TGTGCCAGCAGCGTAGCTCCGGGGGGGACCCAAGAGACCCAGTACTTC,CASSVAPGGTQETQYF
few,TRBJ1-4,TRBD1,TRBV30,TGTGCCTGGAGTGGACAGGGGTCCTTCGAAAAACTGTTTTTT,CAWSGQGSFEKLFF
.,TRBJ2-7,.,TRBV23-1,TGCGCCAGCAGTCAAAGGACAGTATACGAGCAGTACTTC,CASSQRTVYEQYF
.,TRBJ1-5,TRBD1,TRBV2,TGTGCCAGCAGCCCTGACAGGGGTAATGGCCAGCCCCAGCATTTT,CASSPDRGNGQPQHF
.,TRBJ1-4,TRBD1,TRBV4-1,TGCGCCAGCAGCCAGTACAGGGGGGAAAAACTGTTTTTT,CASSQYRGEKLFF
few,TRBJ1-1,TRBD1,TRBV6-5,TGTGCCAGCAGTACCCGGGACAGGGGGGGCACTGAAGCTTTCTTT,CASSTRDRGGTEAFF
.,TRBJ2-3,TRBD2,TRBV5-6,TGTGCCAGCAGTAACGTCCTAGCGGGGGGGCGATATACGCAGTATTTT,CASSNVLAGGRYTQYF
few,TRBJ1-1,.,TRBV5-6,TGTGCCAGCAGCTTGGAGGAGGGGTCAGTGAACACTGAAGCTTTCTTT,CASSLEEGSVNTEAFF
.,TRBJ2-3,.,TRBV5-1,TGCGCCAGCAGCCGGGGAGTCACAGATACGCAGTATTTT,CASSRGVTDTQYF
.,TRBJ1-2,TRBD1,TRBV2,TGTGCCAGCAGGATATCAGGGGGCGGCTACACCTTC,CASRISGGGYTF
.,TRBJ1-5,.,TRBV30,TGTGCCTGGACCCCAGATAGCAATCAGCCCCAGCATTTT,CAWTPDSNQPQHF
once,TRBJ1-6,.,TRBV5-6,TGTGCCAGCAGCCACCCAGACAGATCCACATCCCTCCACTTT,CASSHPDRSTSLHF
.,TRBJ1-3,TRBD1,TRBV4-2,TGTGCCAGCAGCCATTACGCAACAGGGGAATCCGGAAACACCATATATTTT,CASSHYATGESGNTIYF
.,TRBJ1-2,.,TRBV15,TGTGCCACCAGCAGAGTTGACAGGTCTGGGGGCTACACCTTC,CATSRVDRSGGYTF
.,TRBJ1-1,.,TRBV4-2,TGTGCCAGCAGCCAAGTGTCCGGGAACACTGAAGCTTTCTTT,CASSQVSGNTEAFF
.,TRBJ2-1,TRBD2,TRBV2,TGTGCCAGCATGGGCTTAGGTGGGAGGGAATCGAATGAGCAGTTCTTC,CASMGLGGRESNEQFF
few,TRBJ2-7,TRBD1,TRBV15,TGTGCCACCAGCCGTTACCCGGGACAGGGGGTCTACGAGCAGTACTTC,CATSRYPGQGVYEQYF
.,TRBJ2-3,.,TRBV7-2,TGTGCCAGCAGCTGGCGGGCTAGCACAGATACGCAGTATTTT,CASSWRASTDTQYF
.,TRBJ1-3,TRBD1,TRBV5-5,TGTGCCAGCAGCCCAGCCAGGGGGCTTGGAAACACCATATATTTT,CASSPARGLGNTIYF
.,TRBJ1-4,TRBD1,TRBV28,TGTGCCAGCTTAGACAGGGAGAAGGAAAAACTGTTTTTT,CASLDREKEKLFF
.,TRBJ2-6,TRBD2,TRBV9,TGTGCCAGCAGCGTAGCTGGCGGGGGGGCTGCTGGGGCCAACGTCCTGACTTTC,CASSVAGGGAAGANVLTF
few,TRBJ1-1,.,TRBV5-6,TGTGCCAGCAGCCCGGGGTGGGCGACAAGCGACACTGAAGCTTTCTTT,CASSPGWATSDTEAFF
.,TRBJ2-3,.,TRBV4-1,TGCGCCAGCAGCCATCCCAGGCGAACCCCCACAGATACGCAGTATTTT,CASSHPRRTPTDTQYF
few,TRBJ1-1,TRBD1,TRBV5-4,TGTGCCAGCAGCTTACCAGGGGGTAGGAACACTGAAGCTTTCTTT,CASSLPGGRNTEAFF
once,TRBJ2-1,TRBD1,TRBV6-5,TGTGCCAGCAGTTCACTCATACCCCACAGGGGGTATGAGCAGTTCTTC,CASSSLIPHRGYEQFF
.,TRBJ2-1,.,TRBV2,TGTGCCAGCAGTGAAGGTACAGGCAATGAGCAGTTCTTC,CASSEGTGNEQFF
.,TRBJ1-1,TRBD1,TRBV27,TGTGCCAGCAGTTTAGACAGGGCCAGTGAAGCTTTCTTT,CASSLDRASEAFF
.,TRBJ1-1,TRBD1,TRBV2,TGTGCCGGGACGGGACAGCCTGGGGTGGAAGCTTTCTTT,CAGTGQPGVEAFF
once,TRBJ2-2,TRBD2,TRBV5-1,TGCGCCAGCAGCGACACCTTAGCGGGGGGGGCGAACACCGGGGAGCTGTTTTTT,CASSDTLAGGANTGELFF
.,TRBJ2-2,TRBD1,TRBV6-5,TGTGCCAGCAGGTACAGGGGGCGCGAACACCGGGGAGCTGTTTTT,CASRYRGREHRGAVF
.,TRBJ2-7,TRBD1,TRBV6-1,TGTGCCAGCAGTGAAGCGCATAGGACAGGGGTGCACGAGCAGTACTTC,CASSEAHRTGVHEQYF